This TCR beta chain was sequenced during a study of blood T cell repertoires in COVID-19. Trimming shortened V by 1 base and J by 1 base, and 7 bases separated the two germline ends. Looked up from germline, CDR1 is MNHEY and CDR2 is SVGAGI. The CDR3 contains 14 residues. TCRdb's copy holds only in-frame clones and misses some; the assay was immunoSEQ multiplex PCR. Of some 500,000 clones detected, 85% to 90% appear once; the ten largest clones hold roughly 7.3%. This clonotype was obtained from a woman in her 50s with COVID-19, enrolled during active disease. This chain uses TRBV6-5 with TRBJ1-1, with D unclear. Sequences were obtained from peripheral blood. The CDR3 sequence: CASSYFSGNTEAFF. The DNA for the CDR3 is TGTGCCAGCAGTTACTTTTCGGGGAACACTGAAGCTTTCTTT.